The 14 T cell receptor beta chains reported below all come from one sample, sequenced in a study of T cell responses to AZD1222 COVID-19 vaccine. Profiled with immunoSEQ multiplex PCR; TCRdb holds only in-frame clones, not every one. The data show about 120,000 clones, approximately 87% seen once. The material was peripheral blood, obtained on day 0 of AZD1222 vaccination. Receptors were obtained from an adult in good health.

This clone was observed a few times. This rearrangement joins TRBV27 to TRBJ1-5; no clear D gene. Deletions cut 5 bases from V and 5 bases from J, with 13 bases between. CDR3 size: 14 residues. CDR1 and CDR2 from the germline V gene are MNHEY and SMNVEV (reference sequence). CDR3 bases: TGTGCCAGCAGTCTAAGCCTCTGGCATCAGCCCCAGCATTTT. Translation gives CASSLSLWHQPQHF.

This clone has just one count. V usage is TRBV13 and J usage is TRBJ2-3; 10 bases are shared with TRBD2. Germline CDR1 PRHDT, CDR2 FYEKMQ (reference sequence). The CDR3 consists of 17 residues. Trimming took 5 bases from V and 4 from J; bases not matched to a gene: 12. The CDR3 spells CASSKSSGGANADTQYF. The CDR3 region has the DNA TGTGCCAGCAGCAAATCTAGCGGGGGCGCGAACGCAGATACGCAGTATTTT.

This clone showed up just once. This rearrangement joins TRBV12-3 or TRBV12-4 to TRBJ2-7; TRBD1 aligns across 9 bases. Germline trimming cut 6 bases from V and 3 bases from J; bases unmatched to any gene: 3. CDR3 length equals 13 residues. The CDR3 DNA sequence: TGTGCCAGCAGCAGGACAGGGGACTACGAGCAGTACTTC. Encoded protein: CASSRTGDYEQYF.

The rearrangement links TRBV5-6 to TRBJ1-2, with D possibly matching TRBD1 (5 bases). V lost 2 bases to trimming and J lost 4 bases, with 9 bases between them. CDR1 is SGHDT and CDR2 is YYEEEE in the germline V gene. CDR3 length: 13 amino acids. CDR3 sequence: CASSFVGGYGYTF. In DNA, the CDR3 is TGTGCCAGCAGCTTTGTTGGGGGCTATGGCTACACCTTC.

CDR3 DNA: TGCGCCAGCAGCCCCTGGGGGAGCTCTGGGGCCAACGTCCTGACTTTC. It translates to CASSPWGSSGANVLTF. This chain uses TRBV4-1 with TRBJ2-6; the D gene could be TRBD1 or TRBD2 (5 bases each). Trimming removed 4 bases from V and 0 bases from J, with 10 bases in between. The CDR3 extends over 16 amino acids. Germline CDR1 reads MGHRA; CDR2 reads YSYEKL.

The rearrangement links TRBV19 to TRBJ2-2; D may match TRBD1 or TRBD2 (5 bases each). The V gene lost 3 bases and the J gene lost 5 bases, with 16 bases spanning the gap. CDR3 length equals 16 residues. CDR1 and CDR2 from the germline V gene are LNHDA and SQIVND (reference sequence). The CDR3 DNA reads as TGTGCCAGTAGTATGGAGGTAGTCAGGGTTACCGGGGAGCTGTTTTTT. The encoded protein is CASSMEVVRVTGELFF. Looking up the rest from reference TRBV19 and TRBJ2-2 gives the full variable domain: DGGITQSPKYLFRKEGQNVTLSCEQNLNHDAMYWYRQDPGQGLRLIYYSQIVNDFQKGDIAEGYSVSREKKESFPLTVTSAQKNPTAFYLCASSMEVVRVTGELFFGEGSRLTVL.

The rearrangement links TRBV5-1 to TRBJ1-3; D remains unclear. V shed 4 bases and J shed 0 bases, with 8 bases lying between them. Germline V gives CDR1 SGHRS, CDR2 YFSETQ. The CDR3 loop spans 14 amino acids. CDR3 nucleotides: TGCGCCAGCAGCCCAACAAGCTCTGGAAACACCATATATTTT. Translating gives CASSPTSSGNTIYF. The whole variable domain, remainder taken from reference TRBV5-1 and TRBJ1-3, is KAGVTQTPRYLIKTRGQQVTLSCSPISGHRSVSWYQQTPGQGLQFLFEYFSETQRNKGNFPGRFSGRQFSNSRSEMNVSTLELGDSALYLCASSPTSSGNTIYFGEGSWLTVV.

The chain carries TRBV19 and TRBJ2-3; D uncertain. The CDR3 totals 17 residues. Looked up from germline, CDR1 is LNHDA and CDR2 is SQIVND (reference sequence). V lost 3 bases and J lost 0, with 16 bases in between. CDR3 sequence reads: CASSMSLQRTSTDTQYF. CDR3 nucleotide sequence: TGTGCCAGTAGTATGTCACTCCAGCGCACTAGCACAGATACGCAGTATTTT.

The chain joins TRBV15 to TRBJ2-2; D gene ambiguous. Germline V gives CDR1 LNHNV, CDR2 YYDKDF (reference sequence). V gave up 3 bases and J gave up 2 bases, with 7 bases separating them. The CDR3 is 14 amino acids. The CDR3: CATSRGGNTGELFF. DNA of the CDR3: TGTGCCACCAGCAGGGGCGGAAACACCGGGGAGCTGTTTTTT.

CDR3 sequence: CASSSGTFGFAQYF. CDR3 coding DNA: TGCGCCAGCAGTTCCGGGACATTCGGTTTTGCCCAGTACTTC. The gene calls are TRBV23-1 and TRBJ2-5, with TRBD1 as a possible D gene (6 bases). TRBV23-1 has ORF status, its function being uncertain. This CDR3 is 14 amino acids long. Trimming cost V 5 bases and J 9 bases, with 19 bases left between them.

The CDR3 protein is CATLPPSRELFF. CDR3 coding DNA: TGTGCCACCTTGCCCCCTTCTCGGGAGCTGTTTTTT. The chain carries TRBV12-3 or TRBV12-4 and TRBJ2-2; unclear D gene. The V end was cut by 10 bases, the J end by 9 bases, with 15 bases between. The CDR3 length is 12 residues.

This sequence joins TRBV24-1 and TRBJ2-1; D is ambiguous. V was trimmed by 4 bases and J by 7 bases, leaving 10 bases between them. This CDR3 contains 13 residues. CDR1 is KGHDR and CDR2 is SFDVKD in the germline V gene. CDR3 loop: CATSDFLANEQFF. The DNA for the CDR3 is TGTGCCACCAGTGACTTCCTGGCGAATGAGCAGTTCTTC.

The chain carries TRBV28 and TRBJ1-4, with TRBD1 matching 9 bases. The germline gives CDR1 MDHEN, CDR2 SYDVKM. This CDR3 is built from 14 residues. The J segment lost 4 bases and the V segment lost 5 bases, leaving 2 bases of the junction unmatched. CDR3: CASSQTGGNEKLFF. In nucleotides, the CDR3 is TGTGCCAGCAGTCAGACAGGGGGTAATGAAAAACTGTTTTTT.

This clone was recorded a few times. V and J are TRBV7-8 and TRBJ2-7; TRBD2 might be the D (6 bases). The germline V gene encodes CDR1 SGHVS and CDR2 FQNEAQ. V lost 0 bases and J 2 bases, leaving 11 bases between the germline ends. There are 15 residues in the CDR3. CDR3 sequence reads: CASSLAQWRAYEQYF. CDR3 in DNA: TGTGCCAGCAGCTTAGCGCAATGGAGGGCCTACGAGCAGTACTTC.